The 18 T cell receptor beta chains below were found in one sample sequenced in a study of blood T cell repertoires in COVID-19. Libraries were prepared by immunoSEQ multiplex PCR; TCRdb keeps only in-frame clonotypes and omits some of them. The top ten clones hold 43% of a sample with about 23,000 clones, 55% to 85% of them seen once. The sequencing sample was made of peripheral blood. These receptors were collected from a woman older than 75 with acute or convalescent COVID-19.

This clone came up a few times. The chain is built from TRBV5-5 and TRBJ1-5; D might be TRBD1 (5 bases). CDR1 is SGHKS and CDR2 is YYEKEE in the germline V gene (reference sequence). This CDR3 has 15 residues. V was cut by 3 bases and J by 0 bases, with 10 bases left in between. The CDR3 loop reads CASSSGTGSNQPQHF. DNA of the CDR3: TGTGCCAGCAGCTCAGGTACAGGTAGCAATCAGCCCCAGCATTTT.

The table lists this clone with a count of one. The chain uses TRBV3-1 (or the pseudogene TRBV3-2) and TRBJ2-5; D is unresolved. This CDR3 has 13 amino acids. The V and J ends lost 6 bases and 5 bases respectively, with 13 bases between them. From germline, CDR1 is LGHDT and CDR2 YNNKEL (reference sequence). The CDR3 DNA sequence: TGTGCCAGCAGTCCCTCCACTTGGGAGACCCAGTACTTC. Protein sequence: CASSPSTWETQYF.

This clone was picked up one time. This chain connects TRBV19 to TRBJ1-1; D is possibly TRBD1 (6 bases). CDR1 and CDR2 from the germline V gene are LNHDA and SQIVND (reference sequence). The germline V and J ends were trimmed by 3 bases and 1 base, with 9 bases remaining between them. This CDR3 comprises 14 residues. The CDR3 loop is CASSIGRGNTEAFF. The CDR3 nucleotides read TGTGCCAGTAGTATTGGCAGGGGGAACACTGAAGCTTTCTTT.

The CDR3 sequence is CASSPTGTGEQPQHF. CDR3 coding DNA: TGCGCCAGCAGCCCTACAGGAACAGGGGAGCAGCCCCAGCATTTT. The rearrangement links TRBV5-1 to TRBJ1-5, with 7 nucleotides matching TRBD1. The junction had 11 bases not matched to a gene; V was cut back by 4 bases and J by 7 bases. From germline, CDR1 is SGHRS and CDR2 YFSETQ. There are 15 residues in the CDR3.

The CDR3 spells CAWSVTRVNYGYTF. The CDR3 DNA reads TGTGCCTGGAGTGTAACGAGGGTCAACTATGGCTACACCTTC. The rearrangement links TRBV30 to TRBJ1-2, with D uncertain. Germline V CDR1 and CDR2: GTSNPN, SVGIG (reference sequence). The ends were cut back, 0 bases at V and 2 bases at J, with 10 bases in the middle. This CDR3 region has 14 residues.

The rearrangement joins TRBV6-2 or TRBV6-3 to TRBJ2-7; 7 bases line up with TRBD1. Germline-derived CDR1 and CDR2 are MNHEY and SVGEGT. After removal of 6 bases from V and 0 bases from J, the junction contained 5 bases not matched to a gene. The CDR3 sequence is 14 residues long. CDR3: CASSPGTASYEQYF. The CDR3 DNA reads as TGTGCCAGCAGCCCCGGGACAGCCTCCTACGAGCAGTACTTC.

This clone was observed at least ten times. The chain links TRBV7-2 to TRBJ1-2; D might be TRBD1 (6 bases). Germline lookup yields CDR1 SGHTA and CDR2 FQGNSA. CDR3 length: 12 amino acids. The V gene lost 5 bases and the J gene lost 4 bases, with 8 bases spanning the gap. CDR3 protein: CASSDRSYGYTF. Written as DNA, the CDR3 is TGTGCCAGCAGCGACAGGTCCTATGGCTACACCTTC.

The chain links TRBV9 to TRBJ2-7, with 8 bases identical to TRBD2. V shed 1 base and J 3 bases; nucleotides not matched to a gene: 3. The germline V gene has CDR1 SGDLS and CDR2 YYNGEE. The CDR3 spans 14 residues. CDR3 sequence reads: CASSVKSGSYEQYF. For the CDR3, the DNA is TGTGCCAGCAGCGTAAAAAGCGGGAGCTACGAGCAGTACTTC.

For the CDR3, the DNA is TGTGCCACCAGCAGAGATCGGGCGACAGGGGAGGGTGAAAAACTGTTTTTT. This sequence encodes CATSRDRATGEGEKLFF. The V gene is TRBV15, the J gene TRBJ1-4; 8 bases align to TRBD1. CDR3 length: 17 residues. Per the germline V gene, CDR1 is LNHNV and CDR2 is YYDKDF (reference sequence). J gave up 7 bases and V 0 bases, and 10 bases lay outside the gene matches.

The rearrangement uses TRBV29-1 and TRBJ2-5, with TRBD2 matching over 13 bases. Trimming cost V 2 bases and J 5 bases; bases outside gene matches: 2. The CDR3 is made up of 14 amino acids. Germline-derived CDR1 and CDR2 are SQVTM and ANQGSEA. DNA of the CDR3: TGCAGCGTTGAAAGGACTAGCGGGAGCGAGACCCAGTACTTC. This codes for CSVERTSGSETQYF.

This chain uses TRBV14 with TRBJ1-1; D not resolved. From germline, CDR1 is SGHDN and CDR2 FVKESK. The ends were cut back, 5 bases at V and 1 base at J, with 26 bases in the middle. CDR3 length: 19 residues. The CDR3 loop reads CASSSETRLLSRRNTEAFF. Written as DNA, the CDR3 is TGTGCCAGCAGCAGCGAAACTCGACTTCTCAGCCGGAGGAACACTGAAGCTTTCTTT. Full variable domain (rest looked up from reference TRBV14 and TRBJ1-1): EAGVTQFPSHSVIEKGQTVTLRCDPISGHDNLYWYRRVMGKEIKFLLHFVKESKQDESGMPNNRFLAERTGGTYSTLKVQPAELEDSGVYFCASSSETRLLSRRNTEAFFGQGTRLTVV.

The chain uses TRBV3-1 (or the pseudogene TRBV3-2) and TRBJ2-7; TRBD2 agrees at 7 bases. The V segment lost 0 bases and the J segment 4 bases; nucleotides outside the gene matches: 9. Per germline, CDR1 LGHDT and CDR2 YNNKEL (reference sequence). CDR3 length: 16 amino acids. CDR3 amino acids: CASSQDFGVAGYEQYF. CDR3 coding DNA: TGTGCCAGCAGCCAAGATTTTGGGGTAGCGGGTTACGAGCAGTACTTC.

The J gene is TRBJ2-2, the V gene TRBV6-2 or TRBV6-3, with a possible D match to TRBD2 (5 bases). The CDR3 consists of 15 residues. Germline CDR1 is MNHEY and CDR2 is SVGEGT. Trimming cost V 6 bases and J 3 bases, with 14 bases left between them. Here the CDR3 DNA reads TGTGCCAGCAGCCTGCAAGGGAGTCACACCGGGGAGCTGTTTTTT. Amino acid sequence: CASSLQGSHTGELFF.

V gene TRBV4-2 combines with J gene TRBJ2-7, with 9 positions matching TRBD1. The CDR3 extends over 15 amino acids. Trimming took 4 bases from V and 7 from J; bases not matched to a gene: 11. Germline CDR1 and CDR2: LGHNA and YNFKEQ. CDR3 sequence: CASSPGTGILQEQYF. The CDR3 DNA follows: TGTGCCAGCAGCCCAGGGACAGGGATCCTTCAGGAGCAGTACTTC.

This clone was recorded only once. V and J are TRBV5-1 and TRBJ2-7; 10 bases are shared with TRBD2. The CDR3 is 15 residues long. J lost 2 bases, V lost 4 bases, and 6 bases had no gene match. CDR1 SGHRS and CDR2 YFSETQ come from the germline V gene. The CDR3 protein is CASSPRTSGAYEQYF. The CDR3 DNA follows: TGCGCCAGCAGCCCACGGACTAGCGGTGCCTACGAGCAGTACTTC.

This chain uses TRBV7-2 with TRBJ1-4, with TRBD1 identical over 8 bases. Trimming cost V 3 bases and J 10 bases; bases outside gene matches: 13. Per germline, CDR1 SGHTA and CDR2 FQGNSA. This CDR3 region has 16 residues. The CDR3 DNA is TGTGCCAGCAGCTTCCAGGTCGGACAGGGAGGGGGAAAACTGTTTTTT. Its protein is CASSFQVGQGGGKLFF. Full variable domain (missing parts from reference TRBV7-2 and TRBJ1-4): GAGVSQSPSNKVTEKGKDVELRCDPISGHTALYWYRQSLGQGLEFLIYFQGNSAPDKSGLPSDRFSAERTGGSVSTLTIQRTQQEDSAVYLCASSFQVGQGGGKLFFGSGTQLSVL.

The rearrangement links TRBV11-2 to TRBJ2-7; TRBD2 agrees at 10 bases. Unmatched junction bases numbered 11, after V lost 5 bases and J lost 7 bases. Germline V gives CDR1 SGHAT, CDR2 FQNNGV. The CDR3 extends over 15 amino acids. The CDR3 DNA follows: TGTGCCAGCAGCCCAACCGGGACTAGCGTAGGGGAGCAGTACTTC. Amino acids: CASSPTGTSVGEQYF.

The V call is TRBV6-5, the J call TRBJ2-7; TRBD2 matches 9 bases. J lost 3 bases, V lost 2 bases, and 2 bases had no gene match. This CDR3 contains 14 residues. Germline V gene lookup returns CDR1 MNHEY and CDR2 SVGAGI. For the CDR3, the DNA is TGTGCCAGCAGTTACAGGCGGGAGGGCTACGAGCAGTACTTC. As protein: CASSYRREGYEQYF.